These 10 T cell receptor beta chains originate from one sample sequenced in a study of T cell responses to AZD1222 COVID-19 vaccine. The repertoire was sequenced with immunoSEQ multiplex PCR; TCRdb's copy has only in-frame clones and lacks some. The repertoire holds 120,000 to 150,000 clones, with 70% to 90% as singletons. Material: peripheral blood, obtained 28 days after the second AZD1222 dose. The receptors were sampled from an adult who received the AZD1222 COVID-19 vaccine.

J is TRBJ1-3 and V is TRBV29-1; no reliable D call. This CDR3 contains 12 residues. V lost 7 bases and J lost 4, with 11 bases in between. Per the germline V gene, CDR1 is SQVTM and CDR2 is ANQGSEA. The CDR3 spells CSAARAGNTIYF. In DNA, the CDR3 is TGCAGCGCAGCAAGAGCAGGAAACACCATATATTTT.

This chain connects TRBV10-3 to TRBJ1-1, with D possibly being TRBD1 (5 bases). V gave up 6 bases and J gave up 4 bases, with 15 bases separating them. The CDR3 has 14 residues. Germline CDR1 is ENHRY and CDR2 is SYGVKD. The DNA for the CDR3 is TGTGCCATCAGCGCCGGGACGCCAGGCACTGAAGCTTTCTTT. Translated, it gives CAISAGTPGTEAFF.

The CDR3 DNA reads as TGTGCCAGTAGTACACCTAGCGAAGGTTACAATGAGCAGTTCTTC. This gives the protein CASSTPSEGYNEQFF. The V and J genes are TRBV19 and TRBJ2-1, with TRBD2 as a possible D gene (6 bases). The CDR3 loop spans 15 amino acids. Germline V lookup: CDR1 LNHDA, CDR2 SQIVND (reference sequence). V lost 4 bases and J 4 bases, leaving 14 bases between the germline ends. Based on the CDR3 plus reference TRBV19 and TRBJ2-1, the full variable domain is DGGITQSPKYLFRKEGQNVTLSCEQNLNHDAMYWYRQDPGQGLRLIYYSQIVNDFQKGDIAEGYSVSREKKESFPLTVTSAQKNPTAFYLCASSTPSEGYNEQFFGPGTRLTVL.

J is TRBJ1-4 and V is TRBV7-9; a weak D match, TRBD1 (5 bases). Germline CDR1 SEHNR, CDR2 FQNEAQ (reference sequence). Trimming left V 5 bases short and J 4 bases short, with 17 bases between. This CDR3 has 16 residues. The CDR3 sequence is CASSPPPTDYNEKLFF. The CDR3 DNA follows: TGTGCCAGCAGCCCACCTCCGACAGACTATAATGAAAAACTGTTTTTT.

This clone occurred once. The V and J genes are TRBV5-1 and TRBJ1-5; D not resolved. CDR1 SGHRS and CDR2 YFSETQ come from the germline V gene. CDR3 length equals 13 residues. The V end lost 0 bases, the J end lost 5 bases, and 6 bases lay between the germline ends. The CDR3 sequence: CASSLAGHQPQHF. The CDR3 nucleotides are TGCGCCAGCAGCTTGGCAGGTCATCAGCCCCAGCATTTT.

The genes are TRBV11-2 and TRBJ1-2, with D unresolved. Trimming cost V 0 bases and J 4 bases, with 12 bases left between them. This CDR3 contains 15 residues. CDR1 SGHAT and CDR2 FQNNGV come from the germline V gene. CDR3 in DNA: TGTGCCAGCAGCTTAGAGGTCAGGTGGGGCTATGGCTACACCTTC. It encodes CASSLEVRWGYGYTF. The full variable domain, completed using reference TRBV11-2 and TRBJ1-2, is EAGVAQSPRYKIIEKRQSVAFWCNPISGHATLYWYQQILGQGPKLLIQFQNNGVVDDSQLPKDRFSAERLKGVDSTLKIQPAKLEDSAVYLCASSLEVRWGYGYTFGSGTRLTVV.

The chain links TRBV6-5 to TRBJ1-6, with D perhaps matching TRBD1 (6 bases). Germline-derived CDR1 and CDR2 are MNHEY and SVGAGI. This CDR3 region has 14 residues. Trimming stripped 6 bases from V and 9 bases from J, with 15 bases between. The CDR3 nucleotides read TGTGCCAGCAGAGAGGGGGGGGCAGGTTCACCCCTCCACTTT. It codes for CASREGGAGSPLHF.

The chain is built from TRBV30 and TRBJ1-2; possible D gene TRBD1, 6 bases. This CDR3 contains 13 residues. The germline CDR1 and CDR2 sequences are GTSNPN and SVGIG (reference sequence). Trimming took off 5 bases at V and 8 bases at J, with 18 bases between the two ends. This CDR3 is CAWGRDRPSGYTF. The CDR3 DNA sequence: TGTGCCTGGGGAAGAGACAGGCCGTCGGGCTACACCTTC.

CDR3 amino acids: CAWGGAGGETQYF. The CDR3 DNA is TGTGCCTGGGGGGGGGCCGGGGGGGAGACCCAGTACTTC. The chain has TRBV30 and TRBJ2-5; possibly TRBD2 for D (7 bases). The length of the CDR3 is 13 residues. Germline CDR1 reads GTSNPN; CDR2 reads SVGIG (reference sequence). V was trimmed by 5 bases and J by 5 bases, leaving 15 bases between them.

The rearrangement uses TRBV27 and TRBJ2-6; no clear D. The germline gives CDR1 MNHEY, CDR2 SMNVEV (reference sequence). V dropped 8 bases and J dropped 0 bases, with 14 bases sitting between them. The CDR3 extends over 16 amino acids. The CDR3 loop reads CASGSWGRSGANVLTF. CDR3 DNA sequence: TGTGCCAGCGGATCCTGGGGTCGCTCTGGGGCCAACGTCCTGACTTTC.